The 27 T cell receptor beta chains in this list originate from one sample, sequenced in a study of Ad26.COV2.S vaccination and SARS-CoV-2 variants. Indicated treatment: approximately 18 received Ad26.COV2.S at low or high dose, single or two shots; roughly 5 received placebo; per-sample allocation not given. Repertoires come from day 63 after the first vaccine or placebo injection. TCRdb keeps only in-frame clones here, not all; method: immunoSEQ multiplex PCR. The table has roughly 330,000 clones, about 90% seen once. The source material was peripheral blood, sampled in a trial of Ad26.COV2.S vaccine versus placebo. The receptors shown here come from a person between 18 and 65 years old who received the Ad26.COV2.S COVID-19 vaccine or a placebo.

The CDR3 is CASGWSGNTEAFF. CDR3 DNA: TGTGCCAGCGGATGGTCAGGGAACACTGAAGCTTTCTTT. The chain joins TRBV6-5 to TRBJ1-1; D is uncertain. The V end lost 8 bases, the J end lost 1 base, and 11 bases lay between the germline ends. The length of the CDR3 is 13 residues. The germline V gene has CDR1 MNHEY and CDR2 SVGAGI.

The CDR3 DNA reads TGTGCCAGCAGCCTTCGAGCCGGGACTGTGACCTACACCTTC. Translation gives CASSLRAGTVTYTF. V and J are TRBV3-1 (or the pseudogene TRBV3-2) and TRBJ1-2; possible D gene TRBD1, 5 bases. Trimming removed 4 bases at V and 10 bases at J, with 19 bases between. Germline CDR1 and CDR2: LGHDT and YNNKEL (reference sequence). The CDR3 consists of 14 residues.

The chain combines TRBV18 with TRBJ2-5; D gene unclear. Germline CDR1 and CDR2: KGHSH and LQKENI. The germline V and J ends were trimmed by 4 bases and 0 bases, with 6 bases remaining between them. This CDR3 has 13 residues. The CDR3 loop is CASSLGHQETQYF. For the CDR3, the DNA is TGTGCCAGCTCACTCGGACACCAAGAGACCCAGTACTTC.

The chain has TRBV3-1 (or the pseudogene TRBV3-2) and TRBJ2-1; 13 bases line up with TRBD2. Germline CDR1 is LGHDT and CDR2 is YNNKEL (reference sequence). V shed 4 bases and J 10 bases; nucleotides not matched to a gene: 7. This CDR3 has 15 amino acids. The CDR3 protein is CASSPSGLAGIEQFF. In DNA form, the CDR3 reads TGTGCCAGCAGCCCGTCGGGACTAGCGGGAATCGAGCAGTTCTTC.

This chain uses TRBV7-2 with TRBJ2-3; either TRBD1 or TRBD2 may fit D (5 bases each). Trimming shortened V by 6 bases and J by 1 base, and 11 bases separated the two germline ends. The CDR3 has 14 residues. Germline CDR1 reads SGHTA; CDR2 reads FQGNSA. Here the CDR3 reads CASRVGTRTDTQYF. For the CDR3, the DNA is TGTGCCAGCAGAGTTGGGACGCGCACAGATACGCAGTATTTT.

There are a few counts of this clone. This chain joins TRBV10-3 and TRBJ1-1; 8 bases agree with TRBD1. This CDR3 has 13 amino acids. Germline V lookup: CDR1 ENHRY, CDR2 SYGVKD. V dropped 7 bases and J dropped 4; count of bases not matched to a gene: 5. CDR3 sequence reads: CAIIPTGGTEAFF. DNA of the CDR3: TGTGCCATCATTCCAACAGGGGGCACTGAAGCTTTCTTT.

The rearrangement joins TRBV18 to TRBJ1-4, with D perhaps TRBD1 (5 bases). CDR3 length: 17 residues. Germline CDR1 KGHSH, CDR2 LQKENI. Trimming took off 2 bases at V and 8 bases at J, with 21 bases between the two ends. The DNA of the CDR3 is TGTGCCAGCTCACCAGGGGCCGGAGGGGTTCGGGAAGAAAAACTGTTTTTT. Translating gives CASSPGAGGVREEKLFF. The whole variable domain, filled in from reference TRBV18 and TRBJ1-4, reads NAGVMQNPRHLVRRRGQEARLRCSPMKGHSHVYWYRQLPEEGLKFMVYLQKENIIDESGMPKERFSAEFPKEGPSILRIQQVVRGDSAAYFCASSPGAGGVREEKLFFGSGTQLSVL.

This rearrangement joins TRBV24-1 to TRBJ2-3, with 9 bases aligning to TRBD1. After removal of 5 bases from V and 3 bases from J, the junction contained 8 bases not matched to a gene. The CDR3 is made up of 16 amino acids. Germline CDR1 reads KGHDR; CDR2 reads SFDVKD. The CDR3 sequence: CATSAHAGQGTDTQYF. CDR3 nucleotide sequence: TGTGCCACCAGTGCTCACGCGGGACAGGGTACAGATACGCAGTATTTT.

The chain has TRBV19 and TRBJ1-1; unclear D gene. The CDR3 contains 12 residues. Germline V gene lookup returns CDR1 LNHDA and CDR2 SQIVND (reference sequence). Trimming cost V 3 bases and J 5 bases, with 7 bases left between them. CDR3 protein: CASSMSVTEAFF. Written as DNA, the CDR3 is TGTGCCAGTAGTATGAGTGTGACTGAAGCTTTCTTT.

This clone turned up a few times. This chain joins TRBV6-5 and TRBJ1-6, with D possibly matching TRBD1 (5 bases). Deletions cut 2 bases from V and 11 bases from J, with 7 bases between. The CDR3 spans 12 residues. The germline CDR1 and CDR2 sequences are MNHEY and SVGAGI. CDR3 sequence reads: CASSYGGAPLHF. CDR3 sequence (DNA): TGTGCCAGCAGTTACGGGGGGGCACCCCTCCACTTT.

CDR3 protein: CAWSELAGGAEFF. The CDR3 DNA sequence: TGTGCCTGGAGCGAACTAGCGGGAGGTGCGGAGTTCTTC. This rearrangement joins TRBV30 to TRBJ2-1; 12 bases match TRBD2. The CDR3 runs to 13 residues. Germline V gene sequence: CDR1 GTSNPN, CDR2 SVGIG (reference sequence). V lost 3 bases and J lost 14; bases outside the gene matches: 8.

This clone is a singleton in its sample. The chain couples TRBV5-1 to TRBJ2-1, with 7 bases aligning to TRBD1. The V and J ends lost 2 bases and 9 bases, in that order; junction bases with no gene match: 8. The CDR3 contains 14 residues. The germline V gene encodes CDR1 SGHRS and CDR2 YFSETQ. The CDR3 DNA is TGCGCCAGCAGCTTCGGGACAGTAGAGGGTGAGCAGTTCTTC. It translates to CASSFGTVEGEQFF.

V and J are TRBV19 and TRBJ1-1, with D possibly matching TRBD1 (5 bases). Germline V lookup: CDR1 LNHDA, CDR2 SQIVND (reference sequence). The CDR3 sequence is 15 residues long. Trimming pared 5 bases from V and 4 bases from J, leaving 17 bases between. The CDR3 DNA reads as TGTGCCAGTAGTGCCTCGTGGGGCGCGGGCACTGAAGCTTTCTTT. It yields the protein CASSASWGAGTEAFF.

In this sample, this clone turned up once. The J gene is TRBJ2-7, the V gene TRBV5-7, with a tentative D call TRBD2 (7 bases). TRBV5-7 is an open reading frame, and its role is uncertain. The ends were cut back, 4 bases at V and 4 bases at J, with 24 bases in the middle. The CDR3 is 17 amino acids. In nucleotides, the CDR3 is TGTGCCAGCAGCCCGACAGGAAACCGCGGGAGTGGATACGAGCAGTACGTC. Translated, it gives CASSPTGNRGSGYEQYV.

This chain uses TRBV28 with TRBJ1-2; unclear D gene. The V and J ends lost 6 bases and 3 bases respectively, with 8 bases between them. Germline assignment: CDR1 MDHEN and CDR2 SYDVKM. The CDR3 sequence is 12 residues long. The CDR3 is CASRTGDYGYTF. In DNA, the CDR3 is TGTGCCAGCAGGACCGGGGACTATGGCTACACCTTC.

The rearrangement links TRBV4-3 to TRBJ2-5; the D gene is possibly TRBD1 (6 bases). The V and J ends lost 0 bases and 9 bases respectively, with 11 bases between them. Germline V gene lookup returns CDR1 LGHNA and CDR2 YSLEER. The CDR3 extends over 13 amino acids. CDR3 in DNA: TGCGCCAGCAGCCAAGATACAGGGATGGCCCAGTACTTC. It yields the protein CASSQDTGMAQYF.

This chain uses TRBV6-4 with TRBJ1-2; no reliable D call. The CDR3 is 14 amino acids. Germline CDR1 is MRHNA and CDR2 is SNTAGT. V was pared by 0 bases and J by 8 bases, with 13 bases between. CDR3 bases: TGTGCCAGCAGTGACTCGTTCGGGGTTCGGGGCTACACCTTC. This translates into CASSDSFGVRGYTF.

Here the CDR3 DNA reads TGTGCCAGCAGCTTCGGGACAGGGGTTTACAATGAGCAGTTCTTC. Protein product: CASSFGTGVYNEQFF. The V call is TRBV9, the J call TRBJ2-1, with 10 bases lining up with TRBD1. CDR3 length: 15 residues. The germline CDR1 and CDR2 sequences are SGDLS and YYNGEE. V shed 4 bases and J 4 bases; nucleotides not matched to a gene: 5.

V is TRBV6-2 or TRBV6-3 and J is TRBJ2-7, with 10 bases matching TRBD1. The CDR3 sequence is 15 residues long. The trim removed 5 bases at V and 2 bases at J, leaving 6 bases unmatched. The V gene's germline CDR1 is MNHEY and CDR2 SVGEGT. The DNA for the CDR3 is TGTGCCAGCAGTCCCGGACAGGGGGGGGCCTACGAGCAGTACGTC. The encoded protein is CASSPGQGGAYEQYV.

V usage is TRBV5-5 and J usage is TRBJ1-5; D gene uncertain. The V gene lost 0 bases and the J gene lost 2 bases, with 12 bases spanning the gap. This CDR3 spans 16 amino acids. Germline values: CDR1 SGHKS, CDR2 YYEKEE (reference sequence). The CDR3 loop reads CASSLGTGAGNQPQHF. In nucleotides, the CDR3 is TGTGCCAGCAGCTTGGGCACGGGCGCTGGCAATCAGCCCCAGCATTTT.

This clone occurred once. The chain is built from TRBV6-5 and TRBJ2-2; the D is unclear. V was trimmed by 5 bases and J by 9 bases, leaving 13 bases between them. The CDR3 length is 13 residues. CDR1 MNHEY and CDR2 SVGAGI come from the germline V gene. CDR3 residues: CASSSRPPRELFF. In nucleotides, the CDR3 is TGTGCCAGCAGTAGTAGGCCCCCCCGGGAGCTGTTTTTT.

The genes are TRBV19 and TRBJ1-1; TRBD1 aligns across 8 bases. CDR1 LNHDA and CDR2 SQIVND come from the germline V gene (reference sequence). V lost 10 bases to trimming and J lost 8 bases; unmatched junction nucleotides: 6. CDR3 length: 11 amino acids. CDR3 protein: CAIGQGHEAFF. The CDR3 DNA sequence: TGTGCCATCGGACAGGGCCACGAAGCTTTCTTT.

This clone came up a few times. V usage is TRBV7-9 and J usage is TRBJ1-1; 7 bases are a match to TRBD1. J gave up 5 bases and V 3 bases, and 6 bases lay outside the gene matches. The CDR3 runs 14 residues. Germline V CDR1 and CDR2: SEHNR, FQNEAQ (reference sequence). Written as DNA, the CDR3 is TGTGCCAGCAGCTTCAGTAACAGGGGTACTGAAGCTTTCTTT. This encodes CASSFSNRGTEAFF.

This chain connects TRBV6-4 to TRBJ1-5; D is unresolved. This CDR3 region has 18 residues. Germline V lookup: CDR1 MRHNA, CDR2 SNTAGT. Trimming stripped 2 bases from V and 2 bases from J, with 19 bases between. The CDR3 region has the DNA TGTGCCAGCAGTGACCCGGTCAGGAGAAGGTGGCGCAATCAGCCCCAGCATTTT. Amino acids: CASSDPVRRRWRNQPQHF.

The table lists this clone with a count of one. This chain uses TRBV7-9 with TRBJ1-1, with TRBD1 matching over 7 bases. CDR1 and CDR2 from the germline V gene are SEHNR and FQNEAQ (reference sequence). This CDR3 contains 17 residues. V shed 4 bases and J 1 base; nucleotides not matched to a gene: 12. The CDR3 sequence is CASSYFDREVGNTEAFF. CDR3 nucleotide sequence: TGTGCCAGCAGCTACTTCGACAGGGAGGTCGGGAACACTGAAGCTTTCTTT.

CDR3 DNA: TGCGCCAGCAGCCAAAGCCCAGGGTTGGGTGAGCAGTTCTTC. It yields the protein CASSQSPGLGEQFF. The chain joins TRBV4-3 to TRBJ2-1, with D maybe TRBD1 (5 bases). The CDR3 sequence is 14 residues long. CDR1 LGHNA and CDR2 YSLEER come from the germline V gene. V lost 2 bases and J lost 9, with 14 bases in between.

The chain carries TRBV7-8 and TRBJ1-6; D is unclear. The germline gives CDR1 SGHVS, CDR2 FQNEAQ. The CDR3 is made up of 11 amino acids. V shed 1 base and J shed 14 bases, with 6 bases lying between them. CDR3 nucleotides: TGTGCCAGCAGCTTAGGAGCGACCCTCCACTTT. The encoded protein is CASSLGATLHF.